This entry lists 21 T cell receptor beta chains sequenced from one sample in a study of Ad26.COV2.S vaccination and SARS-CoV-2 variants. Treatment defined: 19 received Ad26.COV2.S at low or high dose, single or two shots; about 5 received placebo; per-sample allocation not given. Sample collection was performed on day 63 after the first vaccine or placebo injection. Profiling relied on immunoSEQ multiplex PCR, and the TCRdb table lists in-frame clones only, not all of them. The sample yields 300,000 to 400,000 clones, roughly 84% seen once. The starting material was peripheral blood, obtained in a trial of Ad26.COV2.S vaccine versus placebo. The receptors come from a person between 18 and 65 years old who received the Ad26.COV2.S COVID-19 vaccine or a placebo.

This clone was observed once. The rearrangement joins TRBV7-3 to TRBJ1-1, with 8 positions matching TRBD1. The CDR3 contains 14 residues. V was clipped by 5 bases and J by 5 bases; unmatched bases: 7. Germline CDR1 and CDR2: SGHTA and FQGTGA. This CDR3 is CASSNTGGLTEAFF. CDR3 sequence (DNA): TGTGCCAGCAGCAATACAGGGGGTTTGACTGAAGCTTTCTTT.

This clone appeared once. V is TRBV9 and J is TRBJ1-4; D may be TRBD1 (6 bases). Germline CDR1 is SGDLS and CDR2 is YYNGEE. V shed 4 bases and J shed 6 bases, with 19 bases lying between them. The CDR3 covers 16 residues. The CDR3 DNA reads TGTGCCAGCAGCTCCGGTCGGGCAAGGGGGTATGAAAAACTGTTTTTT. Protein: CASSSGRARGYEKLFF.

The V and J genes are TRBV6-5 and TRBJ1-4; D gene unclear. The length of the CDR3 is 13 residues. Germline loops: CDR1 MNHEY, CDR2 SVGAGI. The V and J ends lost 10 bases and 3 bases respectively, with 12 bases between them. CDR3 in amino acids: CATRRISNEKLFF. Written as DNA, the CDR3 is TGTGCCACCCGACGGATATCTAATGAAAAACTGTTTTTT.

The V gene is TRBV7-6, the J gene TRBJ1-3; TRBD1 matches at 7 bases. V dropped 2 bases and J dropped 0; count of bases not matched to a gene: 4. In germline, CDR1 is SGHVS, CDR2 FNYEAQ. There are 16 residues in the CDR3. CDR3 sequence (DNA): TGTGCCAGCAGCTTAACGACAGGGAACTCTGGAAACACCATATATTTT. Its protein product is CASSLTTGNSGNTIYF.

The chain joins TRBV6-2 or TRBV6-3 to TRBJ1-2; D is ambiguous. The CDR3 runs 12 residues. Germline V gene lookup returns CDR1 MNHEY and CDR2 SVGEGT. Trimming took 4 bases from V and 7 from J, leaving 10 bases between them. CDR3 nucleotides: TGTGCCAGCAGTTCCACGATAGGTGGCTACACCTTC. Translating gives CASSSTIGGYTF.

This clone was seen a few times. V is TRBV27 and J is TRBJ2-1; 11 nucleotides align to TRBD2. The germline V gene encodes CDR1 MNHEY and CDR2 SMNVEV (reference sequence). V shed 6 bases, J shed 7 bases, and the junction held 11 bases outside the gene matches. The length of the CDR3 is 16 residues. CDR3: CASSTLIAGGLNEQFF. In DNA, the CDR3 is TGTGCCAGCAGCACCCTTATAGCGGGGGGGCTAAATGAGCAGTTCTTC.

This clone was counted a single time. This chain links TRBV12-3 or TRBV12-4 with TRBJ1-1; the D is unclear. The CDR3 has 12 amino acids. The V end lost 4 bases, the J end lost 0 bases, and 3 bases lay between the germline ends. The CDR3 protein is CASSSMNTEAFF. CDR3 in DNA: TGTGCCAGCAGTTCCATGAACACTGAAGCTTTCTTT.

The chain links TRBV27 to TRBJ1-1, with a weak D call TRBD1 (5 bases). Germline-derived CDR1 and CDR2 are MNHEY and SMNVEV (reference sequence). Trimming pared 0 bases from V and 8 bases from J, leaving 13 bases between. This CDR3 contains 14 residues. CDR3 bases: TGTGCCAGCAGTTTATCACGCGGGGGAACAGAAGCTTTCTTT. Its translation: CASSLSRGGTEAFF.

This chain uses TRBV4-1 with TRBJ1-1; possibly TRBD1 for D (5 bases). The CDR3 has 15 residues. Trimming removed 0 bases at V and 4 bases at J, with 12 bases between. Germline V gene data show CDR1 as MGHRA and CDR2 as YSYEKL. The CDR3 sequence: CASSQEAGSFTEAFF. The CDR3 DNA reads TGCGCCAGCAGCCAAGAGGCAGGGAGTTTCACTGAAGCTTTCTTT.

This chain uses TRBV5-8 with TRBJ2-1; D remains ambiguous. V lost 0 bases and J 3 bases, leaving 7 bases between the germline ends. The CDR3 covers 14 residues. Germline V gene lookup returns CDR1 SGHTS and CDR2 YDEGEE. Here the CDR3 reads CASSLVGIYNEQFF. Written as DNA, the CDR3 is TGTGCCAGCAGCTTGGTAGGGATCTACAATGAGCAGTTCTTC.

This sequence joins TRBV9 and TRBJ1-1; D gene unclear. CDR1 is SGDLS and CDR2 is YYNGEE in the germline V gene. This CDR3 region has 14 residues. V was pared by 3 bases and J by 7 bases, with 16 bases between. The DNA for the CDR3 is TGTGCCAGCAGCGCTCGGGTAACTCGGGATGAAGCTTTCTTT. This encodes CASSARVTRDEAFF.

The rearrangement links TRBV9 to TRBJ1-2; possibly TRBD1 for D (5 bases). The germline CDR1 and CDR2 sequences are SGDLS and YYNGEE. The CDR3 loop spans 14 amino acids. Trimming left V 3 bases short and J 6 bases short, with 15 bases between. The CDR3 region is CASSAILGDHGYTF. The CDR3 nucleotides read TGTGCCAGCAGCGCCATCTTGGGGGATCATGGCTACACCTTC.

The chain combines TRBV11-2 with TRBJ1-1; a possible D gene is TRBD1 (6 bases). Germline V lookup: CDR1 SGHAT, CDR2 FQNNGV. CDR3 length equals 16 residues. V was clipped by 5 bases and J by 4 bases, with 20 bases between them. CDR3 region: CASSTHQGPRITEAFF. In DNA, the CDR3 is TGTGCCAGCAGCACCCACCAGGGGCCCCGGATCACTGAAGCTTTCTTT.

The rearrangement joins TRBV16 to TRBJ1-1; 7 nucleotides line up with TRBD1. The CDR3 is 14 residues long. Germline V CDR1 and CDR2: KGHSY, FQNENV. V lost 4 bases to trimming and J lost 3 bases; unmatched junction nucleotides: 5. CDR3 DNA: TGTGCCAGCAGCCCCTGGGACAGTTACACTGAAGCTTTCTTT. Amino acids: CASSPWDSYTEAFF.

The chain recombines TRBV7-9 with TRBJ1-1; D perhaps matches TRBD1 (6 bases). Germline V gene data show CDR1 as SEHNR and CDR2 as FQNEAQ (reference sequence). V was trimmed by 7 bases and J by 1 base, leaving 13 bases between them. This CDR3 spans 14 amino acids. CDR3 sequence reads: CASTLGGRNTEAFF. As DNA, the CDR3 is TGTGCCAGCACCCTGGGGGGGCGGAACACTGAAGCTTTCTTT.

This chain links TRBV6-2 or TRBV6-3 with TRBJ2-5, with a tentative D call TRBD2 (6 bases). The CDR3 runs 16 residues. Trimming removed 0 bases at V and 2 bases at J, with 13 bases between. Germline V CDR1 and CDR2: MNHEY, SVGEGT. Here the CDR3 reads CASSYSGGVLQETQYF. The CDR3 DNA sequence: TGTGCCAGCAGTTACTCGGGCGGGGTTCTTCAAGAGACCCAGTACTTC.

The rearrangement joins TRBV29-1 to TRBJ2-3, with 7 nucleotides matching TRBD1. Looked up from germline, CDR1 is SQVTM and CDR2 is ANQGSEA. This CDR3 is 16 amino acids long. V dropped 0 bases and J dropped 4; count of bases not matched to a gene: 10. The CDR3 nucleotides read TGCAGCGTTGAAGATCAGGGACAGAAAGGGGCAGATACGCAGTATTTT. It encodes CSVEDQGQKGADTQYF.

The chain couples TRBV20-1 to TRBJ2-7; D unresolved. Germline V gene data show CDR1 as DFQATT and CDR2 as SNEGSKA (reference sequence). The ends were cut back, 0 bases at V and 6 bases at J, with 6 bases in the middle. CDR3 length: 11 amino acids. CDR3 in DNA: TGCAGTGCTAGAGAAGTTCGCGAGCAGTACTTC. Translation gives CSAREVREQYF.

The chain joins TRBV5-1 to TRBJ1-1; a weak D match, TRBD1 (6 bases). The germline gives CDR1 SGHRS, CDR2 YFSETQ. Trimming took 3 bases from V and 6 from J, leaving 12 bases between them. This CDR3 spans 13 amino acids. As DNA, the CDR3 is TGCGCCAGCAGCTCCAGGGGTGAGCCTGAAGCTTTCTTT. This gives the protein CASSSRGEPEAFF.

The chain combines TRBV11-2 with TRBJ2-1; tentative D call: TRBD1 (5 bases). The CDR3 has 14 residues. Between the trimmed V and J ends, which lost 5 bases and 7 bases, there was a span of 15 bases. Germline loops: CDR1 SGHAT, CDR2 FQNNGV. CDR3 DNA sequence: TGTGCCAGCAGCGCGAGGACATTACCTAATGAGCAGTTCTTC. Residues: CASSARTLPNEQFF.

The V call is TRBV6-5, the J call TRBJ1-6; D not resolved. Germline lookup yields CDR1 MNHEY and CDR2 SVGAGI. This CDR3 is 16 amino acids long. V was pared by 2 bases and J by 7 bases, with 15 bases between. The chain's CDR3 is CASSYVRQSQNSPLHF. Here the CDR3 DNA reads TGTGCCAGCAGTTACGTTAGGCAGTCCCAAAATTCACCCCTCCACTTT.